This T cell receptor (beta chain) is drawn from a study of blood T cells in healthy people across ages. Alongside a J-beta primer mix, a sample-barcoded 5' primer served in a second PCR lasting 7 to 11 cycles. In TCRdb, the 5' RACE reads were re-called with MiXCR into one record per CDR3 protein. Of under 850,000 distinct CDR3 sequences listed, about 37% were seen once; the top ten hold about an eighth. About this clonotype itself: The antigen is not known.

Study findings and constraints: Naive T cell percentage and TCR beta diversity correlated strongly.

The CDR3 loop spans 14 amino acids. Per germline, CDR1 DFQATT and CDR2 SNEGSKA (reference sequence). Trimming at V came to 7 bases and at J to 5 bases, leaving 8 bases not matched to a gene. Per individual sample, total RNA of at least 6 micrograms was extracted. This sequence originates from a man younger than 30 in good health. Sequencing was performed on blood. The chain combines TRBV20-1 with TRBJ2-1, with 10 positions matching TRBD1. The CDR3 nucleotides read TGCAGTGGAGGGACAGGGGCGCCGAACAATGAGCAGTTCTTC. Encoded protein: CSGGTGAPNNEQFF.